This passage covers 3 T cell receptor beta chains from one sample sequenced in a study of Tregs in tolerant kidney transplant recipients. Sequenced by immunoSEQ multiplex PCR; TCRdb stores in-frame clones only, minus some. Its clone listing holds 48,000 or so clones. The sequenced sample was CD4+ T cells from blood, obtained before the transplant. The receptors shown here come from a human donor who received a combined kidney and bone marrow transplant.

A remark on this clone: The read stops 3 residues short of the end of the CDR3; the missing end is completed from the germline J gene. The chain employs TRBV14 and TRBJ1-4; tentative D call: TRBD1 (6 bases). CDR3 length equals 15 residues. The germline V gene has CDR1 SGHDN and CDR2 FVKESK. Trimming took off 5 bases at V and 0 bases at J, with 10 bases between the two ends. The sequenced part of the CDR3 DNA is TGTGCCAGCAGCACCCGGACAGCAACTAATGAAAAA. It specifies CASSTRTATNEK. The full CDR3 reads CASSTRTATNEKLFF.

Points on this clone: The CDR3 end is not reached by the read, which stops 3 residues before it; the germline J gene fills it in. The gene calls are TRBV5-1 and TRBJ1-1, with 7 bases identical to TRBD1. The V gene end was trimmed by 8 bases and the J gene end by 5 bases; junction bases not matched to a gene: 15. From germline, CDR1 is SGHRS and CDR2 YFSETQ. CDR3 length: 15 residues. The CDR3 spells CASTKIQGVKTEAFF. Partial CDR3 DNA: TGCGCCAGTACGAAAATTCAGGGGGTAAAGACTGAA.

The CDR3 sequence is CSARDPLLGQGARETQYF. The CDR3 bases that were read are TGCAGTGCTAGAGATCCCCTTTTGGGACAGGGGGCGCGGGAGACC. The chain has TRBV20-1 and TRBJ2-5, with TRBD1 matching 12 bases. The CDR3 end lies 3 residues beyond the end of the read and is filled in from the germline J gene. The CDR3 is 18 residues long. After removal of 0 bases from V and 5 bases from J, the junction contained 13 bases not matched to a gene. Per the germline V gene, CDR1 is DFQATT and CDR2 is SNEGSKA (reference sequence).